This T cell receptor (beta chain) was retrieved from a study of vaccination and CD4 T cells after COVID-19. As for this clonotype: Its cognate antigen is unknown.

Sequence data for DNA of cultured CD4+ T cells were generated by the Oncomine TCR Beta short-read assay. It was cultured CD4+ T cells from which genomic DNA was extracted. TCRdb independently ran MiXCR on the PCR reads; one entry per CDR3 protein. The sample lists 10,000 or so distinct CDR3 sequences; roughly 67% were seen once. As for treatment: roughly nine-day PBMC culture with coronavirus spike peptide pools or control peptides (ViraFEST assay). After removal of 4 bases from V and 5 bases from J, the junction contained 4 bases not matched to a gene. The CDR3 is made up of 14 amino acids. The V gene's germline CDR1 is MNHEY and CDR2 SVGEGT.

The source is a human donor who had recovered from COVID-19. J is TRBJ2-5 and V is TRBV6-2 or TRBV6-3; TRBD2 aligns across 10 bases. The sequenced sample was CD4+ T cells from blood, cultured in vitro. In DNA form, the CDR3 reads TGTGCCAGCAGTTTTAGCGGGGGGCGGGAGACCCAGTACTTC. Its protein is CASSFSGGRETQYF.